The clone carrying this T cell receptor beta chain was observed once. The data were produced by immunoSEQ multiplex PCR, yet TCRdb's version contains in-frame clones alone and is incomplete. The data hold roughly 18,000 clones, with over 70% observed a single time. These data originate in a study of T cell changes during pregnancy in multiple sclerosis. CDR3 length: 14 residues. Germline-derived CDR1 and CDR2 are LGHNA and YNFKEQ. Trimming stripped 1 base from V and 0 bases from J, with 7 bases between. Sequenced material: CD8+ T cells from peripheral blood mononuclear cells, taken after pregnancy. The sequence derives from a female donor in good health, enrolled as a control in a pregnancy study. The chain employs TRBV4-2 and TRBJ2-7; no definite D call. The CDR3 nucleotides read TGTGCCAGCAGCCAAGTTGGTAGCTCCTACGAGCAGTACTTC. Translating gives CASSQVGSSYEQYF.